Included here is one T cell receptor beta chain sequence, with context. These data come from a study of blood T cell repertoires in COVID-19. Study context: From the United States, Italy and Spain came samples of acute and convalescent COVID-19. The cDNA or gDNA used as material had been derived from T cells, B-cell-depleted T cells, or PBMCs.

CDR1 MNHEY and CDR2 SMNVEV come from the germline V gene (reference sequence). CDR3 size: 14 residues. V was clipped by 7 bases and J by 0 bases, with 13 bases between them. TCRdb's copy holds only in-frame clones and misses some; the assay was immunoSEQ multiplex PCR. Of 55,000 to 80,000 clones detected, around 80% appear once; the ten largest clones hold about 6.7%. The clonotype comes from a human donor in a cohort sampled during active COVID-19. Sequencing was carried out using peripheral blood. This rearrangement joins TRBV27 to TRBJ2-7; tentative D call: TRBD1 (5 bases). The CDR3 here is CASKRKTDSYEQYF. In DNA form, the CDR3 reads TGTGCCAGCAAAAGGAAGACAGACTCCTACGAGCAGTACTTC.